A selection of T cell receptor beta chains follows, all from one sample in a study of blood T cell repertoires in COVID-19. Sequencing used immunoSEQ multiplex PCR; TCRdb keeps in-frame clones, though not all of them. This table holds approximately 110,000 clones, more than 75% found once. Sequenced material: peripheral blood. These receptors were collected from a human donor in a cohort sampled during active COVID-19. CDR3s include the opening cysteine and the closing phenylalanine or tryptophan. A D gene is named only where the DNA matches it firmly. Expanded clones are given a class, and other clones once, few, many or no size at all.

17 - TRBJ2-1 TRBD2 TRBV24-1 CATSDPSGRDTYNEQFF TGTGCCACCAGTGACCCTAGCGGGAGGGATACCTACAATGAGCAGTTCTTC
20 once TRBJ2-1 TRBD2 TRBV5-1 CASSFVSGLGAMGWYNEQFF TGCGCCAGCAGCTTTGTTTCGGGACTAGGGGCGATGGGCTGGTACAATGAGCAGTTCTTC
16 - TRBJ1-4 TRBD1 TRBV12-5 CASAMGQVATNEKLFF TGTGCTAGTGCTATGGGACAGGTTGCAACTAATGAAAAACTGTTTTTT
14 - TRBJ2-2 TRBD2 TRBV6-5 CASKRDYNTGELFF TGTGCCAGCAAGCGGGACTACAACACCGGGGAGCTGTTTTTT
15 - TRBJ2-3 - TRBV6-2/TRBV6-3 CASSYSHPPRDTQYF TGTGCCAGCAGTTACTCGCATCCGCCCAGGGATACGCAGTATTTT
19 - TRBJ2-7 TRBD2 TRBV2 CASSEGWRTSGTRSYEQYF TGTGCCAGCAGTGAAGGATGGAGGACTAGCGGGACCCGATCCTACGAGCAGTACTTC
15 - TRBJ1-5 - TRBV19 CASNRVDTSNQPQHF TGTGCCAGTAATAGGGTGGACACTAGCAATCAGCCCCAGCATTTT
12 - TRBJ2-3 - TRBV6-6 CASSPSKDTQYF TGTGCCAGCAGTCCTAGCAAAGATACGCAGTATTTT
13 once TRBJ2-5 - TRBV19 CASTPLGGRAQYF TGTGCCAGTACTCCCTTGGGGGGGCGCGCCCAGTACTTC
14 few TRBJ2-7 TRBD1 TRBV27 CASRGQGRIYEQYF TGTGCCAGCAGGGGACAGGGCAGAATATACGAGCAGTACTTC
14 - TRBJ2-7 TRBD1 TRBV28 CASTPGQGRRQQYF TGTGCCAGCACTCCCGGACAGGGCCGAAGGCAGCAGTACTTC
16 - TRBJ2-2 TRBD2 TRBV7-8 CASSLTPRGFTGELFF TGTGCCAGCAGCTTAACCCCGCGGGGGTTCACCGGGGAGCTGTTTTTT
17 - TRBJ2-7 TRBD2 TRBV7-2 CASSLVVSGRGAYEQYF TGTGCCAGCAGCTTAGTTGTCAGCGGGAGGGGCGCCTACGAGCAGTACTTC
14 - TRBJ1-5 - TRBV7-9 CASSREYSNQPQHF TGTGCCAGCAGCCGAGAGTATAGCAATCAGCCCCAGCATTTT
14 - TRBJ2-5 - TRBV28 CASRFGYSGETQYF TGTGCCAGCAGATTTGGTTACAGCGGAGAGACCCAGTACTTC
15 - TRBJ2-7 TRBD2 TRBV6-5 CASSWTSGSAREQYF TGTGCCAGCAGTTGGACGAGCGGGAGTGCTCGCGAGCAGTACTTC
15 - TRBJ1-5 - TRBV7-3 CASSFPSGSNQPQHF TGTGCCAGCAGCTTTCCCTCAGGTAGCAATCAGCCCCAGCATTTT
15 once TRBJ1-2 - TRBV4-2 CASSTPGLSNYGYTF TGTGCCAGCAGCACCCCAGGCCTGAGCAACTATGGCTACACCTTC
15 - TRBJ2-3 - TRBV3-1/TRBV3-2 CASSQLGRSADTQYF TGTGCCAGCAGCCAACTAGGTCGGTCGGCAGATACGCAGTATTTT
17 - TRBJ2-7 TRBD1 TRBV3-1/TRBV3-2 CASSQFSWGQISYEQYF TGTGCCAGCAGCCAGTTTTCATGGGGACAGATTTCCTACGAGCAGTACTTC
15 - TRBJ1-1 - TRBV6-1 CASSETGKVNTEAFF TGTGCCAGCAGTGAAACGGGGAAGGTGAACACTGAAGCTTTCTTT
16 - TRBJ2-1 - TRBV30 CAWSGGLTSSYNEQFF TGTGCCTGGAGTGGGGGACTGACGAGCTCCTACAATGAGCAGTTCTTC
16 once TRBJ1-2 TRBD1 TRBV7-9 CASSLNVGTANYGYTF TGTGCCAGCAGCCTAAACGTAGGGACAGCCAACTATGGCTACACCTTC
18 - TRBJ2-1 TRBD2 TRBV19 CASSIAPFTSGSYNEQFF TGTGCCAGTAGTATAGCTCCCTTTACTAGCGGGAGTTACAATGAGCAGTTCTTC
15 - TRBJ2-1 - TRBV7-9 CASSFLQGFYNEQFF TGTGCCAGCAGCTTCTTACAGGGATTCTACAATGAGCAGTTCTTC
17 - TRBJ1-3 TRBD1 TRBV5-3 CARSPRQGSSSGNTIYF TGTGCCAGAAGCCCTCGACAGGGATCCTCCTCTGGAAACACCATATATTTT
17 - TRBJ2-1 TRBD1 TRBV4-3 CASSQYPGQGTYNEQFF TGCGCCAGCAGCCAGTACCCGGGACAGGGCACCTACAATGAGCAGTTCTTC
14 - TRBJ2-3 TRBD2 TRBV6-5 CATLSGVSTDTQYF TGTGCCACCCTTAGCGGGGTTAGCACAGATACGCAGTATTTT
14 once TRBJ2-1 TRBD2 TRBV3-1/TRBV3-2 CASSPTSGHNEQFF TGTGCCAGCAGCCCGACTAGCGGCCACAATGAGCAGTTCTTC
18 - TRBJ2-3 - TRBV6-6 CASSHEAPVGGWGDTQYF TGTGCCAGCAGTCATGAGGCCCCCGTCGGAGGGTGGGGAGATACGCAGTATTTT
14 - TRBJ2-7 - TRBV6-2/TRBV6-3 CASSKTGVPYEQYF TGTGCCAGCAGCAAGACAGGCGTCCCCTACGAGCAGTACTTC
15 - TRBJ2-4 - TRBV6-2/TRBV6-3 CASSRTTGNINIQYF TGTGCCAGCAGTCGTACTACAGGGAATATTAACATTCAGTACTTC
11 - TRBJ2-3 - TRBV12-3/TRBV12-4 CASRTTDTQYF TGTGCCAGCAGAACAACAGATACGCAGTATTTT
13 - TRBJ1-1 - TRBV12-3/TRBV12-4 CASSLSSSTEAFF TGTGCCAGCAGTTTATCGTCTAGCACTGAAGCTTTCTTT
15 once TRBJ2-5 - TRBV7-8 CASSLAATAQETQYF TGTGCCAGCAGCTTAGCCGCGACAGCTCAAGAGACCCAGTACTTC
14 - TRBJ1-1 - TRBV30 CAWSRTVRGTEAFF TGTGCCTGGAGCCGGACAGTAAGGGGTACTGAAGCTTTCTTT
15 - TRBJ2-2 - TRBV7-6 CASSHLVSGSGELFF TGTGCCAGCAGCCACTTAGTTTCGGGTTCCGGGGAGCTGTTTTTT
15 - TRBJ2-7 TRBD1 TRBV20-1 CSASGYRGQGYEQYF TGCAGTGCTAGTGGATATCGGGGACAGGGGTACGAGCAGTACTTC
14 - TRBJ1-4 - TRBV5-4 CASSLEGRNEKLFF TGTGCCAGCAGCTTGGAGGGGCGGAATGAAAAACTGTTTTTT
17 - TRBJ1-2 TRBD1 TRBV5-1 CASSLAPGQAGGYGYTF TGCGCCAGCAGCCTCGCCCCGGGACAGGCTGGTGGATATGGCTACACCTTC
14 - TRBJ1-5 - TRBV28 CASLPRGGNQPQHF TGTGCCAGCTTACCGAGGGGGGGGAATCAGCCCCAGCATTTT
11 - TRBJ1-2 - TRBV28 CASRQNYGYTF TGTGCCAGCAGACAGAACTATGGCTACACCTTC
15 - TRBJ2-7 - TRBV28 CASSSAGVGAYEQYF TGTGCCAGCAGTAGTGCAGGGGTCGGGGCCTACGAGCAGTACTTC
16 - TRBJ1-4 TRBD1 TRBV27 CASSSPPGQGNEKLFF TGTGCCAGCAGTAGCCCGCCGGGACAGGGTAATGAAAAACTGTTTTTT
14 - TRBJ1-1 - TRBV28 CASTPGYQNTEAFF TGTGCCAGCACCCCGGGGTACCAGAACACTGAAGCTTTCTTT
15 - TRBJ2-7 TRBD1 TRBV5-1 CASSFLRGQGYEQYF TGCGCCAGCAGCTTTCTTAGGGGACAGGGCTACGAGCAGTACTTC
15 - TRBJ2-1 - TRBV5-1 CASSLATGIYNEQFF TGCGCCAGCAGCTTGGCTACAGGGATATACAATGAGCAGTTCTTC
16 - TRBJ2-1 TRBD1 TRBV28 CASRLLDRVGTNEQFF TGTGCCAGCAGACTATTAGACAGGGTCGGTACGAATGAGCAGTTCTTC
18 - TRBJ2-7 TRBD2 TRBV11-2 CASKTSGSRLAGPYEQYF TGTGCCAGCAAGACGTCGGGGAGTCGGCTAGCGGGGCCCTACGAGCAGTACTTC
16 - TRBJ2-1 TRBD1 TRBV6-6 CASSYSAGGLYNEQFF TGTGCCAGCAGTTACTCAGCAGGGGGCCTCTACAATGAGCAGTTCTTC
13 - TRBJ2-7 TRBD1 TRBV3-1/TRBV3-2 CASSRDRGLEQYF TGTGCCAGCAGCCGGGACAGGGGGCTCGAGCAGTACTTC
15 - TRBJ2-1 TRBD2 TRBV19 CASSIVAGGNNEQFF TGTGCCAGTAGTATTGTTGCGGGAGGGAACAATGAGCAGTTCTTC
18 - TRBJ2-1 TRBD2 TRBV6-1 CASSEAHGVGGGYNEQFF TGTGCCAGCAGTGAAGCTCACGGGGTTGGCGGGGGCTACAATGAGCAGTTCTTC
14 few TRBJ2-1 TRBD2 TRBV30 CAWSVGAGYNEQFF TGTGCCTGGAGTGTCGGAGCGGGGTACAATGAGCAGTTCTTC
19 - TRBJ2-1 TRBD2 TRBV7-8 CASSLVLASGKKGYNEQFF TGTGCCAGCAGCTTAGTTTTGGCTAGCGGAAAAAAGGGCTACAATGAGCAGTTCTTC